In its sample, the clone carrying this T cell receptor beta chain was seen a few times. Its target is unknown. Time point in this sample: persistent/refractory GD, antithyroid drugs over 5 years with positive TRAb. Isolated PBMC RNA provided the starting material for the TCR library. Germline trimming cut 0 bases from V and 4 bases from J; bases unmatched to any gene: 6. Germline values: CDR1 SGHRS, CDR2 YFSETQ. CDR3 size: 15 residues. Library construction for TCR beta used iRepertoire HTBI primers and Arm-PCR of CDR3 regions. Each CDR3 protein gets one entry after TCRdb re-called the multiplex PCR reads with MiXCR. The sample shows roughly 700,000 distinct CDR3 sequences, about 30% of them seen only once. This sample was taken from a study of regulatory T cells in long-lasting Graves disease. Broader study findings: Favoring TRBV28, TRBJ1-2 and TRBJ2-5 was a feature seen in persistent disease.

Sequences were derived from peripheral blood mononuclear cells (PBMCs), sampled when the disease was refractory, from a patient treated with antithyroid drugs. The gene calls are TRBV5-1 and TRBJ1-1, with 7 bases that match TRBD1. This clonotype was sampled from a female donor with Graves disease. The CDR3 DNA reads as TGCGCCAGCAGCTTGGGACAGGGATGGGGCACTGAAGCTTTCTTT. Translated: CASSLGQGWGTEAFF.